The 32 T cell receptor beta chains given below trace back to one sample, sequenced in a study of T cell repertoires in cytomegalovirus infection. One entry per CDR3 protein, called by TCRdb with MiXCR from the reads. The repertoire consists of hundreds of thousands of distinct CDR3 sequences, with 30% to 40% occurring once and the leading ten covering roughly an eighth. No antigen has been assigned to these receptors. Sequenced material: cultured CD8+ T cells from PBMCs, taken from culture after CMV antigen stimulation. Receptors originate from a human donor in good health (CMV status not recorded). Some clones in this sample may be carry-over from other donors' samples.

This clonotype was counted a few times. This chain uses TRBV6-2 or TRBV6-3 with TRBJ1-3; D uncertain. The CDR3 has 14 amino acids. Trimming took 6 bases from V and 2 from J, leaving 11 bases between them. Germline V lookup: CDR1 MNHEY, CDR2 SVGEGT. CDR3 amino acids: CASRYGTPGNTIYF. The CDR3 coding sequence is TGTGCCAGCAGATATGGAACACCTGGAAACACCATATATTTT.

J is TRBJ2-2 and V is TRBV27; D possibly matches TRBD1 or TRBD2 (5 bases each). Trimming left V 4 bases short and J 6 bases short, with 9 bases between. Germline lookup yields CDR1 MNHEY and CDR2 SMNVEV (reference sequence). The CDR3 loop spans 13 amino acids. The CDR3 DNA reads TGTGCCAGCAGTTCCCTGGGGGCCGGGGAGCTGTTTTTT. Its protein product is CASSSLGAGELFF.

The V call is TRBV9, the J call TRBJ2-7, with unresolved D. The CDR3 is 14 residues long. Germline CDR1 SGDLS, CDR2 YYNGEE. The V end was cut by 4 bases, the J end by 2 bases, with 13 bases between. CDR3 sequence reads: CASSTPSSPYEQYF. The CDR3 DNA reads TGTGCCAGCAGCACGCCAAGTAGCCCCTACGAGCAGTACTTC.

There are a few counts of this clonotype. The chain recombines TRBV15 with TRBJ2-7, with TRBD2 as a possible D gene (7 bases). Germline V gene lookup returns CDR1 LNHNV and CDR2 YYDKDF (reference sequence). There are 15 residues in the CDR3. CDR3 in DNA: TGTGCCACCACCCAGAGGGGGGGGGCTCCCTACGAGCAGTATGTC. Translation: CATTQRGGAPYEQYV.

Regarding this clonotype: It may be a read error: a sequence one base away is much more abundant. Here the CDR3 DNA reads TGTGCCATCAGTGGAGAGTATAGCAATCAGCCCCAGCATTTT. This encodes CAISGEYSNQPQHF. The rearrangement uses TRBV10-3 and TRBJ1-5; D is ambiguous. This CDR3 contains 14 residues. Trimming shortened V by 4 bases and J by 0 bases, and 7 bases separated the two germline ends. Germline V gives CDR1 ENHRY, CDR2 SYGVKD.

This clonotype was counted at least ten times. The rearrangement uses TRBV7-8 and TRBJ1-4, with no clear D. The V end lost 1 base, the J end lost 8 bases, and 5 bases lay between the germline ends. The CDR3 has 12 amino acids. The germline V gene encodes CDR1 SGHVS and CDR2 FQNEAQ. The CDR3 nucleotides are TGTGCCAGCAGCTTAGGAGCAGAAAAACTGTTTTTT. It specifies CASSLGAEKLFF. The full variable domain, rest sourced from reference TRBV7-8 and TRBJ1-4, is GAGVSQSPRYKVAKRGQDVALRCDPISGHVSLFWYQQALGQGPEFLTYFQNEAQLDKSGLPSDRFFAERPEGSVSTLKIQRTQQEDSAVYLCASSLGAEKLFFGSGTQLSVL.

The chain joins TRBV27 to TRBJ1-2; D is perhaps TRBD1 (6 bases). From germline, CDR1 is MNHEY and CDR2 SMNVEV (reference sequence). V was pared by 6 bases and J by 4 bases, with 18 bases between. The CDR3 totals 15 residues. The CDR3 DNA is TGTGCCAGCAGCTCCGGGGGCGGGTTGGCCTATGGCTACACCTTC. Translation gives CASSSGGGLAYGYTF.

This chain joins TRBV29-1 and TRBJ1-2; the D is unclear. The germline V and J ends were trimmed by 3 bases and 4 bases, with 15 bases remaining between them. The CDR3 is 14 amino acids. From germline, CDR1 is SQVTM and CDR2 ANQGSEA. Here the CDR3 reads CSVDEEDAFYGYTF. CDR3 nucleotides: TGCAGCGTTGATGAGGAGGACGCCTTCTATGGCTACACCTTC.

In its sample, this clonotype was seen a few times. CDR3 sequence: CATRDREIPDTQYF. The CDR3 region has the DNA TGTGCCACTAGGGACAGGGAGATCCCAGATACGCAGTATTTT. V is TRBV6-1 and J is TRBJ2-3; TRBD1 aligns across 9 bases. The germline V gene encodes CDR1 MNHNS and CDR2 SASEGT. The length of the CDR3 is 14 residues. Germline trimming cut 10 bases from V and 4 bases from J; bases unmatched to any gene: 9.

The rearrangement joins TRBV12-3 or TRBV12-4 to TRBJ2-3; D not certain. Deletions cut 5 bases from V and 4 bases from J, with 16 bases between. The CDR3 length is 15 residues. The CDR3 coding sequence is TGTGCCAGCAGTCCCGTTTCTACGAATCCAGATACGCAGTATTTT. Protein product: CASSPVSTNPDTQYF.

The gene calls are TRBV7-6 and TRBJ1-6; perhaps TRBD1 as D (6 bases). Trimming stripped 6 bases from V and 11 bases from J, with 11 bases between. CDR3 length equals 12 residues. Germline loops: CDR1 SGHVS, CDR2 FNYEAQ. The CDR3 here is CASSTGITPLHF. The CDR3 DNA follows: TGTGCCAGCAGTACAGGGATCACACCCCTCCACTTT.

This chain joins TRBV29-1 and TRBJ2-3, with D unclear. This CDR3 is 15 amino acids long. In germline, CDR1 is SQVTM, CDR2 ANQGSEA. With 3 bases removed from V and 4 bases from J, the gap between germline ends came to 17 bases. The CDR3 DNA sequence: TGCAGCGTTGACGGAGAGGATGAGGCCCCAGATACGCAGTATTTT. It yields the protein CSVDGEDEAPDTQYF.

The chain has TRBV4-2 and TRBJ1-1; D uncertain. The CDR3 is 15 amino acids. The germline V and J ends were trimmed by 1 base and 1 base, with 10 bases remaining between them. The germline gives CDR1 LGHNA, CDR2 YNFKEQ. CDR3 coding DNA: TGTGCCAGCAGCCAAGGTTACATCAAGAACACTGAAGCTTTCTTT. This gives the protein CASSQGYIKNTEAFF.

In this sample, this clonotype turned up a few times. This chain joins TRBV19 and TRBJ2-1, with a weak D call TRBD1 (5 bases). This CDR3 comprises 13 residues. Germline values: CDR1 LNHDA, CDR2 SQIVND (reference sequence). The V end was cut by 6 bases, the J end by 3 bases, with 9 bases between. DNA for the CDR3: TGTGCCAGTAGAATGACAGTCTACAATGAGCAGTTCTTC. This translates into CASRMTVYNEQFF.

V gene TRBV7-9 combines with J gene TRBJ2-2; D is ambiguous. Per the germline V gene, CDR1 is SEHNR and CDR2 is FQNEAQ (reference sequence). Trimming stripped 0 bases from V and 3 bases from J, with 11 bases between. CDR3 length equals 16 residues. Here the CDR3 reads CASSLALSPHTGELFF. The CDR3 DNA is TGTGCCAGCAGCTTAGCGCTGTCACCTCACACCGGGGAGCTGTTTTTT. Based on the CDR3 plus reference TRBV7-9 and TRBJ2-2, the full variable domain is DTGVSQNPRHKITKRGQNVTFRCDPISEHNRLYWYRQTLGQGPEFLTYFQNEAQLEKSRLLSDRFSAERPKGSFSTLEIQRTEQGDSAMYLCASSLALSPHTGELFFGEGSRLTVL.

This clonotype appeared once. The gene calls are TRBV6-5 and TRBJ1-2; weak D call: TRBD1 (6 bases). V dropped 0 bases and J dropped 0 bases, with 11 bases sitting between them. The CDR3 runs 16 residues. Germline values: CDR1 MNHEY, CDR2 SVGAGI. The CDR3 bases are TGTGCCAGCAGTTACTCCGGGGACACCGCTAACTATGGCTACACCTTC. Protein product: CASSYSGDTANYGYTF.

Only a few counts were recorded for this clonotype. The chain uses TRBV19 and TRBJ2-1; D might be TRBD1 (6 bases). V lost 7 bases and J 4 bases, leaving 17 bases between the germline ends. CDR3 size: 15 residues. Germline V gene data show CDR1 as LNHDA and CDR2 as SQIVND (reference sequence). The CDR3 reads CASTLGTGFYNEQFF. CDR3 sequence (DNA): TGTGCCAGTACCTTGGGAACAGGGTTTTACAATGAGCAGTTCTTC.

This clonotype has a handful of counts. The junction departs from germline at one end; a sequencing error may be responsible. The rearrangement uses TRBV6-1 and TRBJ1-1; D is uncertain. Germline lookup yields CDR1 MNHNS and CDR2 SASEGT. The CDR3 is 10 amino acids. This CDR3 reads CAISASEAFF. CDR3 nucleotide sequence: TGTGCCATCAGTGCGTCGGAAGCTTTCTTT.

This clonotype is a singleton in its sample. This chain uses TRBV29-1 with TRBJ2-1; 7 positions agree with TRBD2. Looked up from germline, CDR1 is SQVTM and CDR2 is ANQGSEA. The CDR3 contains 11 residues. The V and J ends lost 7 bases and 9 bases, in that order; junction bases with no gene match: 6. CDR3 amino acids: CSAEGGFEQFF. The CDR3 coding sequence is TGCAGCGCGGAGGGAGGGTTTGAGCAGTTCTTC.

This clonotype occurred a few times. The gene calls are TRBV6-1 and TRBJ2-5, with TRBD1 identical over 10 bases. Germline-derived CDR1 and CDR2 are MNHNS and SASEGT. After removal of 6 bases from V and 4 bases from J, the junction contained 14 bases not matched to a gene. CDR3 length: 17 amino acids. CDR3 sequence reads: CASRSPRTGGSGETQYF. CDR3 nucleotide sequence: TGTGCCAGCAGGAGCCCCCGGACAGGGGGATCTGGAGAGACCCAGTACTTC.

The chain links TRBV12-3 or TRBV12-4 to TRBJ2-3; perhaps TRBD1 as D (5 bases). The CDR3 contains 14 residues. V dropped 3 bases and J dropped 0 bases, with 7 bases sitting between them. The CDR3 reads CASSFQGSTDTQYF. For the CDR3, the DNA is TGTGCCAGCAGTTTTCAGGGAAGCACAGATACGCAGTATTTT.

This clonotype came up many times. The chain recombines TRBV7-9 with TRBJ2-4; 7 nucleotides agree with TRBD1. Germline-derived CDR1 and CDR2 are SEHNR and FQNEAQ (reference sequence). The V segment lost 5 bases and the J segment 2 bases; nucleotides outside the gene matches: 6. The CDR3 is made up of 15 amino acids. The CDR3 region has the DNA TGTGCCAGCAGCCTACGGACAGGTCCCAAAAACATTCAGTACTTC. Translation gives CASSLRTGPKNIQYF. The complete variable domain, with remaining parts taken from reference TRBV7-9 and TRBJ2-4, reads DTGVSQNPRHKITKRGQNVTFRCDPISEHNRLYWYRQTLGQGPEFLTYFQNEAQLEKSRLLSDRFSAERPKGSFSTLEIQRTEQGDSAMYLCASSLRTGPKNIQYFGAGTRLSVL.

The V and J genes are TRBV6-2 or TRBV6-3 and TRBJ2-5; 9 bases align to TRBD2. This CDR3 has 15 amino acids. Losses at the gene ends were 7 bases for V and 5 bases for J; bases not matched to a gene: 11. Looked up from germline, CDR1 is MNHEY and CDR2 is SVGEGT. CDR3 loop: CASNLGLAYRETQYF. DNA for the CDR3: TGTGCCAGCAATTTGGGACTAGCTTATCGTGAGACCCAGTACTTC.

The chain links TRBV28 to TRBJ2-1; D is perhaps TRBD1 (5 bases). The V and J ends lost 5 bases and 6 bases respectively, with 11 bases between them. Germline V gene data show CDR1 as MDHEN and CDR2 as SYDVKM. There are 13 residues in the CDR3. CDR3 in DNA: TGTGCCAGCAGTCCGTCAGGGCCCAATGAGCAGTTCTTC. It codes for CASSPSGPNEQFF.

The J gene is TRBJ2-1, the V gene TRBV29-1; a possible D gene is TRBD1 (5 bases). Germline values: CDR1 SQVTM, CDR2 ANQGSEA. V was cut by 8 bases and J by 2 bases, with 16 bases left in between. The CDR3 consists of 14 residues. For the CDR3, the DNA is TGCAGCACCGGCCGTGGGGCCCCCTACAATGAGCAGTTCTTC. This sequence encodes CSTGRGAPYNEQFF.

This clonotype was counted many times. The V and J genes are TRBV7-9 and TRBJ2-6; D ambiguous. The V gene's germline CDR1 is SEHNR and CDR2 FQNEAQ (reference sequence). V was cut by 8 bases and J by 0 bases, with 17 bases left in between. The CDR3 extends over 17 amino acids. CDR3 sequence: CASPGHPGGSGANVLTF. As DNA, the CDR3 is TGTGCCAGCCCAGGTCACCCTGGTGGCTCTGGGGCCAACGTCCTGACTTTC.

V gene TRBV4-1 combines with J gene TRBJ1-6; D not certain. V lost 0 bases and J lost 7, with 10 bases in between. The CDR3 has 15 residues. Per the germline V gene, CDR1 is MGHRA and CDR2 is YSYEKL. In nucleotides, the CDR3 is TGCGCCAGCAGCCAAGAGGAGGTTCGGAATTCACCCCTCCACTTT. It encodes CASSQEEVRNSPLHF.

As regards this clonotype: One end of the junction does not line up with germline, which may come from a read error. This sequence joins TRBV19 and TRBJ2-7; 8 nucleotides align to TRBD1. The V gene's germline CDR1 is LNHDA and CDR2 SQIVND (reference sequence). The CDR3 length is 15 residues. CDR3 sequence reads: CASSVTGAVIYEQHF. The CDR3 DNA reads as TGTGCCAGTAGTGTGACAGGGGCGGTGATCTACGAGCAGCACTTC.

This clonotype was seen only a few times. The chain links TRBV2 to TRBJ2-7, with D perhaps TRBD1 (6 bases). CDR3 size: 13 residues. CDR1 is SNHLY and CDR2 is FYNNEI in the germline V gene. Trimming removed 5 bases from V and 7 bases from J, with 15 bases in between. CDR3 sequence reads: CASSPDSGREQYF. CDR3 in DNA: TGTGCCAGCAGTCCGGACAGCGGAAGGGAGCAGTACTTC.

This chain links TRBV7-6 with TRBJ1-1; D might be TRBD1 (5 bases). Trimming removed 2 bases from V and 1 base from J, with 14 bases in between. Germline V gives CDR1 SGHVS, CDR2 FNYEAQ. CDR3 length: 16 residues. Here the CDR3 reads CASSLFPRQGNTEAFF. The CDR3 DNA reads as TGTGCCAGCAGCTTATTCCCCAGGCAGGGGAACACTGAAGCTTTCTTT. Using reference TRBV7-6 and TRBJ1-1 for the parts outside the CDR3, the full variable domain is GAGVSQSPRYKVTKRGQDVALRCDPISGHVSLYWYRQALGQGPEFLTYFNYEAQQDKSGLPNDRFSAERPEGSISTLTIQRTEQRDSAMYRCASSLFPRQGNTEAFFGQGTRLTVV.

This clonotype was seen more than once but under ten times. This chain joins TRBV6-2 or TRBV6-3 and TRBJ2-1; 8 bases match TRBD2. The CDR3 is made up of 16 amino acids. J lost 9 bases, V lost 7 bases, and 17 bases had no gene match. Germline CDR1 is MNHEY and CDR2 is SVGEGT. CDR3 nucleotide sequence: TGTGCCAGCACCGACCCCGGGACTAGTATTTGGCGTGAGCAGTTCTTC. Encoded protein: CASTDPGTSIWREQFF.

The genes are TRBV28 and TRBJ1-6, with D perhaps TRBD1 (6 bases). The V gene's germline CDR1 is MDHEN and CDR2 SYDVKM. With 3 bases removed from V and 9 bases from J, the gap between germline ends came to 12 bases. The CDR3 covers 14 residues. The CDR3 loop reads CASSLTGGSSPLHF. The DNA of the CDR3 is TGTGCCAGCAGTTTGACAGGAGGAAGTTCACCCCTCCACTTT.